Listed here are 7 T cell receptor beta chains from one sample, sequenced in a study of neurological immune-mediated disorders. TCRdb independently ran MiXCR on the 5' RACE reads; one entry per CDR3 protein. This table has about 55,000 distinct CDR3 sequences, approximately 4% appearing once. Specimen: PBMCs. Receptors originate from a man aged 50-60 years with multiple sclerosis.

This clonotype showed up just a few times. The genes are TRBV19 and TRBJ2-2; 10 bases are shared with TRBD2. Germline V gives CDR1 LNHDA, CDR2 SQIVND (reference sequence). The CDR3 consists of 14 residues. V lost 9 bases, J lost 4 bases, and 5 bases stayed unmatched. CDR3 sequence reads: CASKGLAVTGELFF. The CDR3 region has the DNA TGTGCCAGCAAAGGACTAGCGGTCACCGGGGAGCTGTTTTTT.

V is TRBV28 and J is TRBJ2-5; D may be TRBD2 (7 bases). Trimming took off 5 bases at V and 3 bases at J, with 19 bases between the two ends. The CDR3 is 16 residues long. Germline CDR1 and CDR2: MDHEN and SYDVKM. CDR3 sequence: CASSQGGRRQEETQYF. The CDR3 DNA reads as TGTGCCAGCAGTCAGGGAGGGAGGCGACAGGAAGAGACCCAGTACTTC.

This clonotype was observed at least ten times. J is TRBJ2-7 and V is TRBV20-1, with D perhaps matching TRBD2 (6 bases). V gave up 6 bases and J gave up 4 bases, with 16 bases separating them. The CDR3 runs to 13 residues. Germline CDR1 and CDR2: DFQATT and SNEGSKA (reference sequence). The DNA for the CDR3 is TGCAGTGCAGGCGGGGAGCCCCAATACGAGCAGTACTTC. Protein sequence: CSAGGEPQYEQYF.

The sample holds many counts of this clonotype. CDR3 protein: CASSVGRPESPLHF. In DNA, the CDR3 is TGTGCCAGCAGCGTAGGCAGGCCTGAATCACCCCTCCACTTT. J is TRBJ1-6 and V is TRBV9, with unresolved D. This CDR3 is 14 amino acids long. Trimming removed 0 bases from V and 10 bases from J, with 11 bases in between. Germline V CDR1 and CDR2: SGDLS, YYNGEE.

In its sample, this clonotype was seen many times. The V call is TRBV5-1, the J call TRBJ1-1; the match to TRBD1 covers 7 bases. Germline V lookup: CDR1 SGHRS, CDR2 YFSETQ. The CDR3 is 15 residues long. V dropped 4 bases and J dropped 7; count of bases not matched to a gene: 13. In nucleotides, the CDR3 is TGCGCCAGCAGCCCAGAACAGGGGAGTGTTGGTGAAGCTTTCTTT. It yields the protein CASSPEQGSVGEAFF.

This clonotype was picked up many times. V gene TRBV20-1 combines with J gene TRBJ1-1, with 8 bases fitting TRBD1. Germline V gene data show CDR1 as DFQATT and CDR2 as SNEGSKA (reference sequence). The CDR3 runs to 14 residues. The trim removed 6 bases at V and 6 bases at J, leaving 12 bases unmatched. This chain's CDR3 is CSAPGGQGNAEAFF. CDR3 nucleotides: TGCAGTGCCCCGGGAGGACAGGGCAATGCTGAAGCTTTCTTT.

This clonotype was recorded at least ten times. J is TRBJ1-2 and V is TRBV10-3; D gene ambiguous. This CDR3 is 14 amino acids long. Trimming removed 0 bases from V and 4 bases from J, with 9 bases in between. Germline CDR1 and CDR2: ENHRY and SYGVKD. The CDR3 loop reads CAISESTARYGYTF. DNA of the CDR3: TGTGCCATCAGTGAGTCTACCGCCCGCTATGGCTACACCTTC.